These 21 T cell receptor beta chains were sequenced from one sample in a study of blood T cells in healthy people across ages. With a J-beta primer mix and a sample-barcoded 5' primer, a second PCR ran about 7 to 12 cycles. TCRdb re-analysed the 5' RACE reads in MiXCR, keeping a single row per CDR3 protein. The table shows approximately 730,000 distinct CDR3 sequences, with 43% occurring only once. The sample comprised blood. The receptors derive from a woman in her sixties or seventies in good health.

J is TRBJ2-7 and V is TRBV18; TRBD1 aligns across 12 bases. The CDR3 spans 15 residues. Germline assignment: CDR1 KGHSH and CDR2 LQKENI. V shed 1 base, J shed 5 bases, and the junction held 3 bases outside the gene matches. CDR3 protein: CASSPLGQGAHEQYF. The CDR3 DNA is TGTGCCAGCTCACCACTGGGACAGGGGGCCCACGAGCAGTACTTC.

The genes are TRBV7-9 and TRBJ2-3, with TRBD2 matching 8 bases. Losses at the gene ends were 5 bases for V and 0 bases for J; bases not matched to a gene: 4. This CDR3 has 15 residues. Germline V CDR1 and CDR2: SEHNR, FQNEAQ (reference sequence). CDR3 DNA: TGTGCCAGCAGCCCCCGGGAGGGGAGCACAGATACGCAGTATTTT. This encodes CASSPREGSTDTQYF.

In this sample, this clonotype turned up a few times. The chain couples TRBV9 to TRBJ2-7; the match to TRBD2 covers 7 bases. CDR1 is SGDLS and CDR2 is YYNGEE in the germline V gene. The CDR3 length is 15 residues. After removal of 0 bases from V and 2 bases from J, the junction contained 5 bases not matched to a gene. This CDR3 is CASSVAAGDPYEQYF. The CDR3 DNA is TGTGCCAGCAGCGTAGCGGCGGGAGATCCCTACGAGCAGTACTTC.

This clonotype was picked up a small number of times. The genes are TRBV12-3 or TRBV12-4 and TRBJ1-6; D call uncertain. The CDR3 covers 12 residues. Trimming stripped 6 bases from V and 14 bases from J, with 14 bases between. The CDR3 sequence is CASSRGLDSLHF. CDR3 bases: TGTGCCAGCAGCCGCGGTCTTGATTCCCTCCACTTT.

The chain is built from TRBV5-5 and TRBJ2-6; TRBD1 matches at 11 bases. With V trimmed by 4 bases and J by 0 bases, 6 bases remained unmatched. There are 18 residues in the CDR3. Germline CDR1 reads SGHKS; CDR2 reads YYEKEE (reference sequence). The CDR3: CASSPAGTGGSGANVLTF. CDR3 in DNA: TGTGCCAGCAGCCCGGCCGGGACAGGGGGCTCTGGGGCCAACGTCCTGACTTTC.

This chain connects TRBV7-6 to TRBJ2-5; 9 positions match TRBD1. V shed 5 bases and J 11 bases; nucleotides not matched to a gene: 15. The CDR3 contains 15 residues. The V gene's germline CDR1 is SGHVS and CDR2 FNYEAQ. The CDR3 loop reads CASSSGTGTYNEQYF. The CDR3 DNA follows: TGTGCCAGCAGCAGCGGGACAGGGACCTACAATGAGCAGTACTTC.

The chain links TRBV6-2 or TRBV6-3 to TRBJ2-7; a weak D match, TRBD2 (5 bases). Germline V lookup: CDR1 MNHEY, CDR2 SVGEGT. Trimming took off 5 bases at V and 2 bases at J, with 22 bases between the two ends. The CDR3 covers 17 residues. Here the CDR3 reads CASSRLHLEGVPYEQYF. The CDR3 bases are TGTGCCAGCAGTCGCCTCCACCTCGAGGGAGTCCCCTACGAGCAGTACTTC.

This chain uses TRBV18 with TRBJ1-1, with no clear D. The V end was cut by 6 bases, the J end by 1 base, with 12 bases between. The V gene's germline CDR1 is KGHSH and CDR2 LQKENI. The CDR3 is 14 residues long. The chain's CDR3 is CASSSDPWNTEAFF. The CDR3 nucleotides read TGTGCCAGCTCGTCGGACCCGTGGAACACTGAAGCTTTCTTT.

This clonotype turned up a few times. This chain joins TRBV4-2 and TRBJ2-5; D is unresolved. V dropped 1 base and J dropped 3 bases, with 6 bases sitting between them. The CDR3 has 13 residues. Germline V CDR1 and CDR2: LGHNA, YNFKEQ. The CDR3 DNA follows: TGTGCCAGCAGCCAAGTAGTTAAAGAGACCCAGTACTTC. Protein product: CASSQVVKETQYF.

The genes are TRBV4-1 and TRBJ2-1, with no clear D. The V and J ends lost 0 bases and 12 bases respectively, with 15 bases between them. The germline V gene encodes CDR1 MGHRA and CDR2 YSYEKL. The CDR3 runs to 14 residues. CDR3 amino acids: CASSQDRSTALQFF. DNA of the CDR3: TGCGCCAGCAGCCAAGACAGGTCGACGGCCCTGCAGTTCTTC.

The chain uses TRBV20-1 and TRBJ2-2; 8 bases align to TRBD1. This CDR3 has 14 residues. The V and J ends lost 1 base and 9 bases, in that order; junction bases with no gene match: 7. Germline CDR1 reads DFQATT; CDR2 reads SNEGSKA (reference sequence). CDR3 DNA: TGCAGTGCTAGAGTTGACAGGGGACACCGGGAGCTGTTTTTT. Amino acids: CSARVDRGHRELFF.

In this sample, this clonotype turned up many times. The J gene is TRBJ2-7, the V gene TRBV29-1; 7 nucleotides agree with TRBD1. The CDR3 length is 14 residues. The V segment lost 7 bases and the J segment 3 bases; nucleotides outside the gene matches: 12. Germline-derived CDR1 and CDR2 are SQVTM and ANQGSEA. The CDR3 DNA reads TGCAGCGGTGACGGTAAGGGGGCTCACTACGAGCAGTACTTC. It translates to CSGDGKGAHYEQYF.

This chain connects TRBV20-1 to TRBJ2-5; tentatively, D is TRBD2 (5 bases). The CDR3 has 13 amino acids. V lost 7 bases and J 4 bases, leaving 16 bases between the germline ends. The germline CDR1 and CDR2 sequences are DFQATT and SNEGSKA (reference sequence). The CDR3 reads CSVRVSGRETQYF. In nucleotides, the CDR3 is TGCAGTGTGAGGGTGTCAGGACGAGAGACCCAGTACTTC.

This chain joins TRBV28 and TRBJ2-1, with TRBD1 as a possible D gene (5 bases). Trimming left V 0 bases short and J 6 bases short, with 12 bases between. The CDR3 is 15 residues long. Germline V CDR1 and CDR2: MDHEN, SYDVKM. In nucleotides, the CDR3 is TGTGCCAGCAGTTTATGGCAGGGAATGGGCAATGAGCAGTTCTTC. The encoded protein is CASSLWQGMGNEQFF. Drawing the rest from reference TRBV28 and TRBJ2-1, the complete variable domain is DVKVTQSSRYLVKRTGEKVFLECVQDMDHENMFWYRQDPGLGLRLIYFSYDVKMKEKGDIPEGYSVSREKKERFSLILESASTNQTSMYLCASSLWQGMGNEQFFGPGTRLTVL.

A few counts support this clonotype. The chain links TRBV6-5 to TRBJ2-3; no firm D call. CDR3 length: 15 residues. Germline V lookup: CDR1 MNHEY, CDR2 SVGAGI. Trimming cost V 3 bases and J 7 bases, with 17 bases left between them. CDR3 DNA: TGTGCCAGCAGTTATACACGAACCCTGGGGAATACGCAGTATTTT. Translated, it gives CASSYTRTLGNTQYF.

The gene calls are TRBV5-1 and TRBJ2-1; TRBD1 matches 10 bases. The CDR3 extends over 16 amino acids. V lost 7 bases and J lost 3; bases outside the gene matches: 10. Per the germline V gene, CDR1 is SGHRS and CDR2 is YFSETQ. The CDR3 loop is CASSREGQGGYNEQFF. The CDR3, as DNA: TGCGCCAGCTCGCGGGAAGGACAGGGGGGCTACAATGAGCAGTTCTTC.

The chain combines TRBV2 with TRBJ2-3; D may correspond to TRBD1 or TRBD2 (5 bases each). Trimming shortened V by 2 bases and J by 2 bases, and 14 bases separated the two germline ends. This CDR3 has 16 residues. Germline V gives CDR1 SNHLY, CDR2 FYNNEI. For the CDR3, the DNA is TGTGCCAGCAGTGAACAGGGCTCACTAGTCACAGATACGCAGTATTTT. Protein: CASSEQGSLVTDTQYF.

CDR3 in DNA: TGCAGTGCTAGGCCTCTCACAGATACGCAGTATTTT. It yields the protein CSARPLTDTQYF. The V call is TRBV20-1, the J call TRBJ2-3; D unresolved. The germline V gene has CDR1 DFQATT and CDR2 SNEGSKA (reference sequence). The length of the CDR3 is 12 residues. V lost 3 bases and J 2 bases, leaving 6 bases between the germline ends.

The chain combines TRBV18 with TRBJ2-5; 12 bases line up with TRBD2. Germline-derived CDR1 and CDR2 are KGHSH and LQKENI. This CDR3 region has 15 residues. V shed 2 bases, J shed 3 bases, and the junction held 1 base outside the gene matches. The CDR3 DNA follows: TGTGCCAGCTCACCAAGGACTAGCGGGGAAGAGACCCAGTACTTC. Its protein product is CASSPRTSGEETQYF.

This clonotype was seen a few times. This rearrangement joins TRBV6-6 to TRBJ2-1, with TRBD2 matching over 7 bases. This CDR3 is built from 14 residues. Germline lookup yields CDR1 MNHNY and CDR2 SVGAGI (reference sequence). Losses at the gene ends were 5 bases for V and 8 bases for J; bases not matched to a gene: 9. In DNA, the CDR3 is TGTGCCAGCAGTCCTCGGGGGGTATCCGATGAGCAGTTCTTC. It translates to CASSPRGVSDEQFF.

A remark on this clonotype: At one end, the junction sequence differs from germline, possibly due to a read error. The V and J genes are TRBV28 and TRBJ2-7; the D is unclear. Germline CDR1 is MDHEN and CDR2 is SYDVKM. The CDR3 runs to 14 residues. CDR3 amino acids: CAGSFPGRAYEQYF. CDR3 DNA: TGTGCCGGCAGTTTCCCTGGCAGAGCCTACGAGCAGTACTTC. Drawing the rest from reference TRBV28 and TRBJ2-7, the complete variable domain is DVKVTQSSRYLVKRTGEKVFLECVQDMDHENMFWYRQDPGLGLRLIYFSYDVKMKEKGDIPEGYSVSREKKERFSLILESASTNQTSMYLCAGSFPGRAYEQYFGPGTRLTVT.